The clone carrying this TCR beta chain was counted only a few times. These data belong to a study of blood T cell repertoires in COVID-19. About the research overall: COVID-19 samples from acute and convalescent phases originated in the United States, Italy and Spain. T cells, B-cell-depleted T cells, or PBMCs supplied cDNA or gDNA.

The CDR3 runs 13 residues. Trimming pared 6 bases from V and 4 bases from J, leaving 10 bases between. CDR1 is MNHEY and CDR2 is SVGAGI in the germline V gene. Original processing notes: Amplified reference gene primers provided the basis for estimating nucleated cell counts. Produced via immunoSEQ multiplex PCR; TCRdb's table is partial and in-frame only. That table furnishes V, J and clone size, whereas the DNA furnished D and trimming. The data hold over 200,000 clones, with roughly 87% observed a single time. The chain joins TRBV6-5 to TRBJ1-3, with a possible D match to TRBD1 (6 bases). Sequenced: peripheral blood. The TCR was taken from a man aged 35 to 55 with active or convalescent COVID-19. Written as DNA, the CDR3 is TGTGCCAGCAGGACAGGCCTAGGAAACACCATATATTTT. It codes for CASRTGLGNTIYF.